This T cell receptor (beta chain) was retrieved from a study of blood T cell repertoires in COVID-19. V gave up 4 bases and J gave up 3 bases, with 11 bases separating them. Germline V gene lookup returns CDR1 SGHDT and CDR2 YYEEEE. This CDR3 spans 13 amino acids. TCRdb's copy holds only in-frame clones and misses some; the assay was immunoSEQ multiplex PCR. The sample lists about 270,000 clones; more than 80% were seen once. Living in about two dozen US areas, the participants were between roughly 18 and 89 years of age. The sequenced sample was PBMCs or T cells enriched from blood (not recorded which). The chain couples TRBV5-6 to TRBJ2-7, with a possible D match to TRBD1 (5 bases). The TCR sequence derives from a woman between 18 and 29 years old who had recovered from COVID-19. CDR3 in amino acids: CASSAPDSYEQYF. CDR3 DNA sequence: TGTGCCAGCAGCGCACCTGACAGCTACGAGCAGTACTTC.